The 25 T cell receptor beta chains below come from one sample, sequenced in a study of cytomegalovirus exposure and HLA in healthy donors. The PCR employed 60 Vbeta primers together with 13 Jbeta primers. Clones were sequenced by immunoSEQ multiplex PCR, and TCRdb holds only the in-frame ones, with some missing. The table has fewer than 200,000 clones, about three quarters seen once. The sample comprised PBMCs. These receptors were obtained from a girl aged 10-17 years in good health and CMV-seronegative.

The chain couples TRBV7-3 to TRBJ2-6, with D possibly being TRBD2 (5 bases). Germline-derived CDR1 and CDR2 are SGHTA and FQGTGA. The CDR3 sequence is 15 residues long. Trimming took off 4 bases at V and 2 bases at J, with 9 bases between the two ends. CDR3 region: CASSSSGTGANVLTF. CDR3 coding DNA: TGTGCCAGCAGCTCCTCGGGGACTGGGGCCAACGTCCTGACTTTC.

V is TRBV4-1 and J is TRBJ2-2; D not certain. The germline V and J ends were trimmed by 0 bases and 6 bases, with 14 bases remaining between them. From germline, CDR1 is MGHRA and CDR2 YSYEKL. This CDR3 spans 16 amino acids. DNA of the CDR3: TGCGCCAGCAGCCAAGAGTTCGTCAACATGGCCGGGGAGCTGTTTTTT. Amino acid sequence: CASSQEFVNMAGELFF.

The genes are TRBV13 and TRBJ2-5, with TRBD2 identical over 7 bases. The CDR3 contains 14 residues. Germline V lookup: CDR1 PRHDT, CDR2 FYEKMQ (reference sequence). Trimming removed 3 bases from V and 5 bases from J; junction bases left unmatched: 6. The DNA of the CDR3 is TGTGCCAGCAGCTTCGGGTGGCGGGGGGAGACCCAGTACTTC. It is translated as CASSFGWRGETQYF.

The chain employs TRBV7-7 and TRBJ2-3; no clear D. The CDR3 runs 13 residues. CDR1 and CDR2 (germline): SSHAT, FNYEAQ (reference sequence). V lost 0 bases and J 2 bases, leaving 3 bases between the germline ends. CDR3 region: CASSLAATDTQYF. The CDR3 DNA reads TGTGCCAGCAGCTTAGCGGCCACAGATACGCAGTATTTT.

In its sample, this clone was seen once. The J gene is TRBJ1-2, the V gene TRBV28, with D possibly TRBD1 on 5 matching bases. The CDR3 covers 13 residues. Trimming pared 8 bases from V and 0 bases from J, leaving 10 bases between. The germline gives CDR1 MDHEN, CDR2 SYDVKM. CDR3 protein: CASRGAANYGYTF. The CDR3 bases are TGTGCCAGCCGTGGGGCGGCTAACTATGGCTACACCTTC.

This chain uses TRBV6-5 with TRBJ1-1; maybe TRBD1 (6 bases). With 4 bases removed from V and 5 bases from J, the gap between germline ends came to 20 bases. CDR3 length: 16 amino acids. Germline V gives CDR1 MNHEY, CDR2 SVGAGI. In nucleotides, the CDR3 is TGTGCCAGCAGTTTTAAAGGGGTGGGGGCGAGGACTGAAGCTTTCTTT. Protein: CASSFKGVGARTEAFF.

The CDR3 spells CASSDLFITSGGTDTQYF. The CDR3 DNA reads TGTGCCAGCAGTGACCTATTTATCACTAGCGGGGGAACAGATACGCAGTATTTT. The chain couples TRBV2 to TRBJ2-3; the match to TRBD2 covers 11 bases. The germline V gene has CDR1 SNHLY and CDR2 FYNNEI. J lost 3 bases, V lost 3 bases, and 11 bases had no gene match. This CDR3 region has 18 residues.

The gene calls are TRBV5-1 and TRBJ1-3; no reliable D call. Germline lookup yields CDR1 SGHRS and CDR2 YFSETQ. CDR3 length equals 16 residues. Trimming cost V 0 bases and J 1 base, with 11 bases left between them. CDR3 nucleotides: TGCGCCAGCAGCTTGGTTTTGTCGGGATCTGGAAACACCATATATTTT. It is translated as CASSLVLSGSGNTIYF. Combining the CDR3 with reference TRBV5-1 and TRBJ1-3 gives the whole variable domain KAGVTQTPRYLIKTRGQQVTLSCSPISGHRSVSWYQQTPGQGLQFLFEYFSETQRNKGNFPGRFSGRQFSNSRSEMNVSTLELGDSALYLCASSLVLSGSGNTIYFGEGSWLTVV.

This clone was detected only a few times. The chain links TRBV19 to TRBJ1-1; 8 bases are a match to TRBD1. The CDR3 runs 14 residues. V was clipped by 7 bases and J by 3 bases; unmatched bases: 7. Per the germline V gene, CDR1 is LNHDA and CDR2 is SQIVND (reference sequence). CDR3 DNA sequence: TGTGCCAGTACCCATCCGGGACAGGACACTGAAGCTTTCTTT. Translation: CASTHPGQDTEAFF.

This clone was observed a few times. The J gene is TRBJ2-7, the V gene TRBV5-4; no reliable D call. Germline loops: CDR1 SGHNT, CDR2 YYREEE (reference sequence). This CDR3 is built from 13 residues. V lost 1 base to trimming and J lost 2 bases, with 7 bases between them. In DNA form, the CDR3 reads TGTGCCAGCAGCTTGATCGGTACCTACGAGCAGTACTTC. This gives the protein CASSLIGTYEQYF.

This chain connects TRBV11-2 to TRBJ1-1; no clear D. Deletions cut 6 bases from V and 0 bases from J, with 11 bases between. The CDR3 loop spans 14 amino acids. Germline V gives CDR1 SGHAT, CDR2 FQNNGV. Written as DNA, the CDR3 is TGTGCCAGCAGGTCGCAGAGGCTGAACACTGAAGCTTTCTTT. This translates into CASRSQRLNTEAFF.

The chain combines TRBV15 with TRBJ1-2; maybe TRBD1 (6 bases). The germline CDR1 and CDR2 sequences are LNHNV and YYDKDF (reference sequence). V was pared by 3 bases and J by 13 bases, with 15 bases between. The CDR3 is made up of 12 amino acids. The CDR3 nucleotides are TGTGCCACCAGCAGCGAAACAGGGTACTCCACCTTC. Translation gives CATSSETGYSTF.

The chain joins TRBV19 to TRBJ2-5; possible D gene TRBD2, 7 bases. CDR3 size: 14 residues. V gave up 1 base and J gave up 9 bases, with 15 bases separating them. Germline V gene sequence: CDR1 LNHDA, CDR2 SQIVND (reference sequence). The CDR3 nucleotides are TGTGCCAGTAGTATAGCGGGGCGGGGGCGGGCCCAGTACTTC. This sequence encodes CASSIAGRGRAQYF.

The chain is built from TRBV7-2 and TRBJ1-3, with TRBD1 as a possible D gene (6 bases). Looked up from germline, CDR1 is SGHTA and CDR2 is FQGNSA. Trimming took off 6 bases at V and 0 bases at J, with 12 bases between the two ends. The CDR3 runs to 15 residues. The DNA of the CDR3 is TGTGCCAGCAGGTGGGACACGAGCTCTGGAAACACCATATATTTT. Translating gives CASRWDTSSGNTIYF.

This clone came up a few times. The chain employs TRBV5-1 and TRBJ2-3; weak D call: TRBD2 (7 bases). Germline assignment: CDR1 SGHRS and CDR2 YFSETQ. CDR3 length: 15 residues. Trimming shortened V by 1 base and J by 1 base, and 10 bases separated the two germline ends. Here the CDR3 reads CASSLRGAGTDTQYF. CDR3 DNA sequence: TGCGCCAGCAGCTTGCGGGGGGCGGGCACAGATACGCAGTATTTT.

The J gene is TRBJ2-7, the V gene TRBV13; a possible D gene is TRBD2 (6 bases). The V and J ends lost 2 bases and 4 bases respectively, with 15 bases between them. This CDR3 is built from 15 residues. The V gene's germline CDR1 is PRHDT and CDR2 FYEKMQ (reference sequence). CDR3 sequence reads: CASSLWGESSYEQYF. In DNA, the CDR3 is TGTGCCAGCAGCTTATGGGGGGAAAGTTCTTACGAGCAGTACTTC.

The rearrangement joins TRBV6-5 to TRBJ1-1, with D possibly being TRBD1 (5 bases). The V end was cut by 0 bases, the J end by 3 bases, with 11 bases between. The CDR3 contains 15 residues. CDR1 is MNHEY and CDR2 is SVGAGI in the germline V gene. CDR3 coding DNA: TGTGCCAGCAGTTACTCGATGGGCAGGGACACTGAAGCTTTCTTT. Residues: CASSYSMGRDTEAFF.

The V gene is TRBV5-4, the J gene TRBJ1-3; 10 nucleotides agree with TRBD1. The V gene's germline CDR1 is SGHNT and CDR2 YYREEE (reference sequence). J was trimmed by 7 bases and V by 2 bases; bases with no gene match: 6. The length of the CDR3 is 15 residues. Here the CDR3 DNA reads TGTGCCAGCAGCTTCGACAGGGGGCTTGGGAACACCATATATTTT. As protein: CASSFDRGLGNTIYF.

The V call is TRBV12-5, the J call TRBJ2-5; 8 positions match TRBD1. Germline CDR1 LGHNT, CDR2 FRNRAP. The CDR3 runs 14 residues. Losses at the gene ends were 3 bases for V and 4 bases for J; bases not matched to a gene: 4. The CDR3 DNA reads TGTGCTAGTGGTTTCGGACAGGGTTCAGAGACCCAGTACTTC. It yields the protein CASGFGQGSETQYF.

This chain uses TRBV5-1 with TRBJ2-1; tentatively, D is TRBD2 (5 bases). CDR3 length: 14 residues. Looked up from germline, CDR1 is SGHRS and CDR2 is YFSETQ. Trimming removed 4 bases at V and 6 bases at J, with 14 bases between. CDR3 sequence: CASSPPSSGNEQFF. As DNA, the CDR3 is TGCGCCAGCAGCCCACCGTCGAGCGGCAATGAGCAGTTCTTC. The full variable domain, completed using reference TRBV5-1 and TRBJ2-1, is KAGVTQTPRYLIKTRGQQVTLSCSPISGHRSVSWYQQTPGQGLQFLFEYFSETQRNKGNFPGRFSGRQFSNSRSEMNVSTLELGDSALYLCASSPPSSGNEQFFGPGTRLTVL.

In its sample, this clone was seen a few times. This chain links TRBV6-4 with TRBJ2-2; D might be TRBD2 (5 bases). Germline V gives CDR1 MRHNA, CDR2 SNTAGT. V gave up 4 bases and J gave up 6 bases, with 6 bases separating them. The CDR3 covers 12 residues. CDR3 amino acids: CASSAGSGELFF. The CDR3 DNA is TGTGCCAGCAGTGCGGGATCCGGGGAGCTGTTTTTT.

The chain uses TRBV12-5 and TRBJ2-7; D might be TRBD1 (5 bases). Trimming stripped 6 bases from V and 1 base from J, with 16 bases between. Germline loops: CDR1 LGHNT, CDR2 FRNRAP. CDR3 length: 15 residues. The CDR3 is CASGLLRTGSYEQYF. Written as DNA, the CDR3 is TGTGCTAGTGGCCTCCTTCGAACAGGATCCTACGAGCAGTACTTC.

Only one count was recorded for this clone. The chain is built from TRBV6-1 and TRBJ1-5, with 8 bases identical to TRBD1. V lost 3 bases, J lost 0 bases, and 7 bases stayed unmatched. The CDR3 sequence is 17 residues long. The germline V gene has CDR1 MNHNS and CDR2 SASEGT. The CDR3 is CASSERTGIHSNQPQHF. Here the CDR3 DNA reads TGTGCCAGCAGTGAGAGGACAGGGATACATAGCAATCAGCCCCAGCATTTT.

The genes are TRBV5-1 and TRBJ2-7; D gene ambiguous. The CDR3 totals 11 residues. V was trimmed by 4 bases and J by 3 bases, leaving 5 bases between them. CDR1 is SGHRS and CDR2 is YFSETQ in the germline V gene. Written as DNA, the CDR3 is TGCGCCAGCAGCACTGGCTACGAGCAGTACTTC. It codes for CASSTGYEQYF.

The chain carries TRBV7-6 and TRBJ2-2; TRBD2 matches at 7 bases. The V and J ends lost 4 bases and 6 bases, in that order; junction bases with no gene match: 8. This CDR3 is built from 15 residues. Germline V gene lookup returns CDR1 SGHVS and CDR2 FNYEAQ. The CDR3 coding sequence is TGTGCCAGCAGCTCGGACGGGAGGAAGTCCGGGGAGCTGTTTTTT. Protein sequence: CASSSDGRKSGELFF.